One and the same sample provided the 26 T cell receptor beta chains below, sequenced in a study of tumor-infiltrating lymphocytes in primary liver carcinoma. Both blood RNA, taken from unsorted whole blood, and germline DNA were extracted. From around 0.5 ug of total RNA, TCR beta-specific cDNA was reverse-transcribed using a constant-region primer. Each TCR beta library was derived from three nested multiplex PCR rounds that employed slightly modified ARM-PCR. Both of the initial two PCR rounds ran for about 11 cycles and employed TRBV1-TRBV30 forward primers alongside a C-beta reverse primer. TCRdb processed the multiplex PCR reads anew with MiXCR; each CDR3 protein has one entry. The sample includes about 330,000 distinct CDR3 sequences, approximately 65% of them seen just once. Sequenced material: peripheral blood. The receptor source for this set is a man aged 35-49 years with primary liver carcinoma and hepatitis B virus infection.

The sample holds a few counts of this clonotype. This sequence joins TRBV6-5 and TRBJ2-1, with 10 bases matching TRBD2. CDR1 MNHEY and CDR2 SVGAGI come from the germline V gene. V gave up 2 bases and J gave up 4 bases; unmatched junction bases: 5. The CDR3 is 16 residues long. The DNA of the CDR3 is TGTGCCAGCAGTTACGCCGGACTAGCGGAGTACAATGAGCAGTTCTTC. Translation: CASSYAGLAEYNEQFF.

The V gene is TRBV11-2, the J gene TRBJ2-1, with D uncertain. This CDR3 has 12 amino acids. Germline CDR1 SGHAT, CDR2 FQNNGV. Trimming stripped 3 bases from V and 6 bases from J, with 6 bases between. CDR3 bases: TGTGCCAGCAGCTTTGATCTCAATGAGCAGTTCTTC. It translates to CASSFDLNEQFF.

This chain uses TRBV5-4 with TRBJ2-7, with 9 bases that match TRBD2. The V gene end was trimmed by 2 bases and the J gene end by 3 bases; junction bases not matched to a gene: 9. Germline lookup yields CDR1 SGHNT and CDR2 YYREEE (reference sequence). The CDR3 spans 16 residues. The CDR3 nucleotides are TGTGCCAGCAGCTTATTCCCGGGACTAGCCAGCTACGAGCAGTACTTC. Translating it yields CASSLFPGLASYEQYF.

The CDR3: CAWRSGGGTGELFF. As DNA, the CDR3 is TGTGCCTGGAGGTCAGGGGGCGGAACCGGGGAGCTGTTTTTT. V usage is TRBV30 and J usage is TRBJ2-2; TRBD1 aligns across 8 bases. Germline CDR1 GTSNPN, CDR2 SVGIG (reference sequence). The CDR3 has 14 residues. V trimming: 3 bases; J trimming: 5 bases; junction bases outside the gene matches: 5.

This clonotype qualifies as medium-sized (0.01 to 0.1%). The rearrangement uses TRBV11-2 and TRBJ2-1; 8 bases fit TRBD2. The germline V gene has CDR1 SGHAT and CDR2 FQNNGV. The CDR3 sequence is 16 residues long. V lost 4 bases and J lost 5; bases outside the gene matches: 10. This chain's CDR3 is CASSSIWTSTNNEQFF. In nucleotides, the CDR3 is TGTGCCAGCAGCTCGATCTGGACTAGCACTAACAATGAGCAGTTCTTC. Full variable domain (missing parts from reference TRBV11-2 and TRBJ2-1): EAGVAQSPRYKIIEKRQSVAFWCNPISGHATLYWYQQILGQGPKLLIQFQNNGVVDDSQLPKDRFSAERLKGVDSTLKIQPAKLEDSAVYLCASSSIWTSTNNEQFFGPGTRLTVL.

Only one count was recorded for this clonotype. The germline gene is not matched at one end of the junction; a read error may be the cause. J is TRBJ1-6 and V is TRBV11-2; 8 positions agree with TRBD1. The CDR3 totals 14 residues. Looked up from germline, CDR1 is SGHAT and CDR2 is FQNNGV. CDR3 loop: CAGSATGGNSPLHF. As DNA, the CDR3 is TGTGCCGGCAGCGCAACAGGGGGGAATTCGCCCCTCCACTTT.

The V call is TRBV6-2 or TRBV6-3, the J call TRBJ2-7, with a possible D match to TRBD2 (6 bases). V was cut by 5 bases and J by 2 bases, with 19 bases left in between. CDR1 is MNHEY and CDR2 is SVGEGT in the germline V gene. The CDR3 runs to 16 residues. CDR3 sequence: CASSDLSGTSPYEQYF. The DNA of the CDR3 is TGTGCCAGCAGTGATCTTTCCGGCACTAGCCCCTACGAGCAGTACTTC.

As concerns this clonotype: One base away lies a much larger clone, so this may be a sequencing read error. The gene calls are TRBV5-6 and TRBJ2-5, with 8 nucleotides matching TRBD1. CDR3 length: 15 residues. CDR1 is SGHDT, CDR2 YYEEEE, per germline. The ends lost 4 bases at V and 9 bases at J; junction bases unmatched: 14. CDR3 in amino acids: CASSPKTGASEAQYF. CDR3 sequence (DNA): TGTGCCAGCAGCCCCAAGACAGGGGCGTCGGAGGCCCAGTACTTC.

A remark on this clonotype: Sequence at one end of the junction differs from germline and may be a read error. This chain links TRBV11-2 with TRBJ2-7; D not certain. CDR3 size: 13 residues. The germline V gene encodes CDR1 SGHAT and CDR2 FQNNGV. The CDR3 DNA reads as TGTGCCAGTAGCCCTCAGGTTAACTACGAGCAGTATTTC. It yields the protein CASSPQVNYEQYF.

The CDR3 reads CASSYTGPNYEQYF. DNA of the CDR3: TGTGCCAGCAGTTACACGGGCCCTAACTACGAGCAGTACTTC. J is TRBJ2-7 and V is TRBV6-5; no clear D. The CDR3 consists of 14 residues. Trimming stripped 2 bases from V and 3 bases from J, with 11 bases between. Germline V gives CDR1 MNHEY, CDR2 SVGAGI.

This clonotype was counted many times. The rearrangement uses TRBV12-3 or TRBV12-4 and TRBJ1-6, with 7 bases lining up with TRBD1. The V and J ends lost 3 bases and 4 bases, in that order; junction bases with no gene match: 15. The CDR3 is made up of 19 amino acids. CDR3 amino acids: CASSFHYREEGAYNSPLHF. The CDR3 bases are TGTGCCAGCAGTTTCCATTACAGGGAAGAGGGGGCTTATAATTCACCCCTCCACTTT.

This clonotype was seen only once. A much larger clone is a single base away; this may be a read error. This sequence joins TRBV5-1 and TRBJ2-3; D is possibly TRBD2 (5 bases). Germline V gives CDR1 SGHRS, CDR2 YFSETQ. The CDR3 consists of 15 residues. The CDR3 DNA reads as TGCGCCAGCAGCCTTCAGCAACCTAGCACAGATATGCAGTATTTT. Amino acid sequence: CASSLQQPSTDMQYF.

About this clonotype: At one boundary the junction diverges from the germline segment, which might be a read error. The chain recombines TRBV6-5 with TRBJ1-5, with 10 bases identical to TRBD1. The germline gives CDR1 MNHEY, CDR2 SVGAGI. The CDR3 is 15 residues long. DNA of the CDR3: TGTGCCAGCAGCCCCGACAGGGGGCGACATCAGCCCCGGCATTTT. It translates to CASSPDRGRHQPRHF.

Regarding this clonotype: A clone one base away is much larger, so this may be a read error. The V and J genes are TRBV6-5 and TRBJ2-1; a weak D match, TRBD2 (6 bases). Germline V gene lookup returns CDR1 MNHEY and CDR2 SVGAGI. The CDR3 covers 16 residues. The CDR3 protein is CASSLGLPIGYNGQFF. Here the CDR3 DNA reads TGTGCCAGCAGTTTGGGACTCCCGATCGGCTACAATGGGCAGTTCTTC.

Concerning this clonotype itself: Since a much larger clone is just one base distant, this may be a read error. This sequence joins TRBV6-5 and TRBJ1-1; D is undetermined. This CDR3 has 13 residues. Per the germline V gene, CDR1 is MNHEY and CDR2 is SVGAGI. Trimming took 0 bases from V and 4 from J, leaving 6 bases between them. CDR3 nucleotide sequence: TGTGCCAGCAGTTACTCAAGGGTCACTGAAGCTTTCTTT. Protein product: CASSYSRVTEAFF.

A remark on this clonotype: A much bigger clone sits one base away, suggesting this may be a read error. This chain joins TRBV6-5 and TRBJ2-7, with D uncertain. The CDR3 contains 11 residues. V was trimmed by 7 bases and J by 3 bases, leaving 7 bases between them. Germline V gene lookup returns CDR1 MNHEY and CDR2 SVGAGI. CDR3 DNA: TGTGCCAGCAATAAACACTACGAGCAGTACTTC. Translated: CASNKHYEQYF.

This clonotype was found many times. V is TRBV28 and J is TRBJ2-7; D is perhaps TRBD2 (5 bases). The V and J ends lost 5 bases and 5 bases respectively, with 19 bases between them. The CDR3 extends over 15 amino acids. Looked up from germline, CDR1 is MDHEN and CDR2 is SYDVKM. CDR3 sequence (DNA): TGTGCCAGCAGTCGGGGATCGGGAAGGGTAAACGAGCAGTACTTC. Protein sequence: CASSRGSGRVNEQYF.

Notes on this clonotype: The final CDR3 position lacks the conserved phenylalanine or tryptophan, pointing to a likely read error. The chain couples TRBV7-8 to TRBJ2-5, with D perhaps matching TRBD1 (5 bases). The germline V gene encodes CDR1 SGHVS and CDR2 FQNEAQ. V lost 1 base and J lost 3, with 15 bases in between. The CDR3 runs to 16 residues. The CDR3 protein is CASSLVGEKGKETQYS. As DNA, the CDR3 is TGTGCCAGCAGCTTAGTTGGGGAAAAGGGGAAAGAGACCCAGTACTCC.

Comments on this clonotype: This could be a read error, since a much larger clone is one nucleotide away. This chain connects TRBV5-1 to TRBJ2-3; 8 nucleotides align to TRBD2. The CDR3 is 15 amino acids. Germline CDR1 reads SGHRS; CDR2 reads YFSETQ. CDR3 coding DNA: TGCACCAGCAGCTTAAATAGCGGGAACACAGATACGCAGTATTTT. Translating it yields CTSSLNSGNTDTQYF.

The rearrangement links TRBV4-1 to TRBJ1-2, with D unclear. Trimming took 0 bases from V and 8 from J, leaving 16 bases between them. The CDR3 extends over 15 amino acids. Per the germline V gene, CDR1 is MGHRA and CDR2 is YSYEKL. DNA of the CDR3: TGCGCCAGCAGCCAAGACCCAGCGGGATTGAGCGGCTACACCTTC. The encoded protein is CASSQDPAGLSGYTF.

The chain is built from TRBV10-2 and TRBJ2-2; D unclear. This CDR3 has 16 amino acids. Looked up from germline, CDR1 is WSHSY and CDR2 is SAAADI. Trimming took off 4 bases at V and 2 bases at J, with 14 bases between the two ends. The CDR3 DNA reads as TGCGCCAGCAGTGTAATGATAGCTGGAAACACCGGGGAGCTGTTTTTT. Amino acids: CASSVMIAGNTGELFF.

For this clonotype: Germline and junction disagree at one end, which may indicate a read error. This sequence joins TRBV4-1 and TRBJ1-5; D is undetermined. CDR3 length: 17 residues. The germline gives CDR1 MGHRA, CDR2 YSYEKL. CDR3 residues: CASSQQMTFYSSQPQHF. The CDR3 region has the DNA TGCGCTAGCAGCCAACAAATGACATTTTATAGCAGTCAGCCCCAGCATTTT.

This clonotype was counted between two and nine times. V and J are TRBV4-1 and TRBJ2-7; the match to TRBD2 covers 9 bases. V was pared by 2 bases and J by 1 base, with 3 bases of the junction left unmatched. Germline V CDR1 and CDR2: MGHRA, YSYEKL. The CDR3 consists of 15 residues. The DNA of the CDR3 is TGCGCCAGCAGCCAAACGGCGGGGGGGTCCTACGAGCAGTACTTC. This sequence encodes CASSQTAGGSYEQYF.

In regard to this clonotype: The missing conserved phenylalanine or tryptophan at the end of this CDR3 makes a read error likely. The V and J genes are TRBV4-2 and TRBJ2-2; D may be TRBD1 or TRBD2 (7 bases each). The CDR3 consists of 16 residues. Trimming stripped 4 bases from V and 4 bases from J, with 16 bases between. Germline values: CDR1 LGHNA, CDR2 YNFKEQ. The chain's CDR3 is CASSPQGGGFTGELFY. The CDR3 coding sequence is TGTGCCAGCAGCCCCCAGGGGGGGGGGTTCACCGGGGAGCTGTTTTAT.

In its sample, this clonotype was seen many times. The chain carries TRBV11-2 and TRBJ2-3, with TRBD1 matching 12 bases. V dropped 2 bases and J dropped 4; count of bases not matched to a gene: 7. The CDR3 is 17 amino acids. The germline V gene encodes CDR1 SGHAT and CDR2 FQNNGV. In DNA, the CDR3 is TGTGCCAGCAGCTTAATCTTGGGACAGGGGGCCTCAGATACGCAGTATTTT. This translates into CASSLILGQGASDTQYF.

This chain connects TRBV19 to TRBJ1-2; no clear D gene. This CDR3 comprises 13 residues. The V gene's germline CDR1 is LNHDA and CDR2 SQIVND (reference sequence). V lost 5 bases to trimming and J lost 8 bases, with 15 bases between them. CDR3 bases: TGTGCCAGTAGTCCTCAAGGCTTCGGGGGCTACACCTTC. Protein: CASSPQGFGGYTF.